This TCR beta chain was documented in a study of cytomegalovirus exposure and HLA in healthy donors. Findings and limits, study-wide: Donor immune exposure was known only as CMV serostatus. A link between a missense DCLRE1C variant and TCR beta V- and J-gene trimming emerged from a later analysis.

The V end was cut by 0 bases, the J end by 5 bases, with 13 bases between. CDR1 and CDR2 from the germline V gene are SGHVS and FNYEAQ. This CDR3 has 15 amino acids. As to this clone: Its antigen is still unknown.

The PCR was carried out with 60 Vbeta primers and 13 Jbeta primers. The assay was immunoSEQ multiplex PCR, and TCRdb's table has in-frame clones only and misses some. The sample holds roughly 170,000 clones, more than 65% seen once. Sequencing was done on a sample of PBMCs. V gene TRBV7-6 combines with J gene TRBJ1-2; no clear D gene. This TCR came from a woman in her 30s in good health and CMV-seronegative. CDR3 protein: CASSLAQDLKYGYTF. DNA for the CDR3: TGTGCCAGCAGCTTAGCCCAGGACTTAAAGTATGGCTACACCTTC.